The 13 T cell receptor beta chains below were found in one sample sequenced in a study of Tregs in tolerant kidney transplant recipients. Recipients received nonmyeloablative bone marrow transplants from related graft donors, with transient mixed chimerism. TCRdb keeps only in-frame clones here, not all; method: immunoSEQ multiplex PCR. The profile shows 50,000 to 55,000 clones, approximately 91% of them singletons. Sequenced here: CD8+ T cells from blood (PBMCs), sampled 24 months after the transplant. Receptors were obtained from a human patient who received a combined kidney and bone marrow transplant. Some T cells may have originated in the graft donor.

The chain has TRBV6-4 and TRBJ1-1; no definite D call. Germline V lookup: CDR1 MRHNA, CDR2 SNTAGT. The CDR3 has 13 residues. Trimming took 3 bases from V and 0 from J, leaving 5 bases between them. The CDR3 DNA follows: TGTGCCAGCAGTGAGGGCATGAACACTGAAGCTTTCTTT. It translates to CASSEGMNTEAFF.

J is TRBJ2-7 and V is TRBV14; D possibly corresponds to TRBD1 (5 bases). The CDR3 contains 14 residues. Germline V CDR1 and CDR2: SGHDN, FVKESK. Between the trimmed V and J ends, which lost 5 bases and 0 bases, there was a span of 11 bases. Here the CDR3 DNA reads TGTGCCAGCAGCGACGACAGCAACTCCTACGAGCAGTACTTC. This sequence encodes CASSDDSNSYEQYF. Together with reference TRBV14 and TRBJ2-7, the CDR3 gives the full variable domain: EAGVTQFPSHSVIEKGQTVTLRCDPISGHDNLYWYRRVMGKEIKFLLHFVKESKQDESGMPNNRFLAERTGGTYSTLKVQPAELEDSGVYFCASSDDSNSYEQYFGPGTRLTVT.

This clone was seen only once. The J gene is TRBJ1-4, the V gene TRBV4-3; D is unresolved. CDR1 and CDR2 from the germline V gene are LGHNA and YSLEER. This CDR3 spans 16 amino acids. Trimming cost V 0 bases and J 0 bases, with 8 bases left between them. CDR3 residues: CASSQDRFTTNEKLFF. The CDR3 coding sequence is TGCGCCAGCAGCCAAGATCGGTTCACAACTAATGAAAAACTGTTTTTT.

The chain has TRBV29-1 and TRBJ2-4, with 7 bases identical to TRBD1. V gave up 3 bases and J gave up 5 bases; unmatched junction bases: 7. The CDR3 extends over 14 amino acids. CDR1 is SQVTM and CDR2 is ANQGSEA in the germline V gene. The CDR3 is CSVEYRDSENIQYF. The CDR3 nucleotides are TGCAGCGTTGAGTACCGGGACAGCGAAAACATTCAGTACTTC.

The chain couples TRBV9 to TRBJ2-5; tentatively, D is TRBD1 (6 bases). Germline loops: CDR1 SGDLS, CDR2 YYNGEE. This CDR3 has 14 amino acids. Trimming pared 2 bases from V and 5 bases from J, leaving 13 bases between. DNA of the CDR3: TGTGCCAGCAGCGTTTCTACAGGGCTCGAGACCCAGTACTTC. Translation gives CASSVSTGLETQYF.

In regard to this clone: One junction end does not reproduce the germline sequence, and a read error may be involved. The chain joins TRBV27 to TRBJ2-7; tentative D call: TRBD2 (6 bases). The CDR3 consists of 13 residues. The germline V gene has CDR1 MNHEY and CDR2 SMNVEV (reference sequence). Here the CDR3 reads CASSLSGSYERYF. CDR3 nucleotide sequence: TGTGCCAGCAGTTTATCCGGGAGCTACGAGCGGTACTTC.

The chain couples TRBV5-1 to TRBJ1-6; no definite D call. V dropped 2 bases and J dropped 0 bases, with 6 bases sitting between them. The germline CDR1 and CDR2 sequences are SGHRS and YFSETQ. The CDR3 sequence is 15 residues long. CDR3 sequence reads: CASSFGDSYNSPLHF. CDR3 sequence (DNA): TGCGCCAGCAGCTTCGGTGACTCCTATAATTCACCCCTCCACTTT.

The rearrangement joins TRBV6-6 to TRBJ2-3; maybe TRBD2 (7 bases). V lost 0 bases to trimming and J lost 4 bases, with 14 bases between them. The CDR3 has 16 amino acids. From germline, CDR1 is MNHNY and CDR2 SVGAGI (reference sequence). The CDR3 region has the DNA TGTGCCAGCAGTTACTCGGGGGGGGCCGTCGCAGATACGCAGTATTTT. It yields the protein CASSYSGGAVADTQYF.

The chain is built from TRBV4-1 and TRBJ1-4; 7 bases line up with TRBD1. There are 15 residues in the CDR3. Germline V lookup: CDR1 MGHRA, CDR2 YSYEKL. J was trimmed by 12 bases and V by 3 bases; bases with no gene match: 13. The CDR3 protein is CASSQMTGSYGELFF. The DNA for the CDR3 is TGCGCCAGCAGCCAGATGACAGGGTCTTATGGAGAACTGTTTTTT.

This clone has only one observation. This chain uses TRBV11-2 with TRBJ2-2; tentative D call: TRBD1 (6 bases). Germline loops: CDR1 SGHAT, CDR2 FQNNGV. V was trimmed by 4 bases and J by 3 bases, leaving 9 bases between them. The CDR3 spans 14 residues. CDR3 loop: CASSSGQYTGELFF. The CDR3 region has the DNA TGTGCCAGCAGCTCCGGACAGTACACCGGGGAGCTGTTTTTT.

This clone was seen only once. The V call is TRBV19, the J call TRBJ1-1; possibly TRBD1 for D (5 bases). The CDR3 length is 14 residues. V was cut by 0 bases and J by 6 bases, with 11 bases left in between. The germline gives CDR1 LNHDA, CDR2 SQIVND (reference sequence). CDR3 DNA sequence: TGTGCCAGTAGTATAGATTGGGGCTATTCTGAAGCTTTCTTT. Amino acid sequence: CASSIDWGYSEAFF.

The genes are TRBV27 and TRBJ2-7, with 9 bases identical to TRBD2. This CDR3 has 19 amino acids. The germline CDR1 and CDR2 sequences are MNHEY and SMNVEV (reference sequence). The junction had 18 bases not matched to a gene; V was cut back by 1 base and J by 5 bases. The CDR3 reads CASSLFRPTKRGAGHEQYF. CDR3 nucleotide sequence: TGTGCCAGCAGTTTATTCAGACCCACCAAGCGGGGGGCGGGCCACGAGCAGTACTTC.

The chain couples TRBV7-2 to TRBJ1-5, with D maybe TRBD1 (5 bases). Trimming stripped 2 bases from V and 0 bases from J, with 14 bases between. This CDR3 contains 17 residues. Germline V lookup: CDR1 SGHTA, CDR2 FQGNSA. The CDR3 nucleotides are TGTGCCAGCAGCTTAATCACAGGTGAATATAGCAATCAGCCCCAGCATTTT. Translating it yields CASSLITGEYSNQPQHF.